This TCR beta chain emerged from a study of blood T cell repertoires in COVID-19. Study summary: Researchers got acute and convalescent COVID-19 samples from the United States, Italy and Spain. PBMCs, B-cell-depleted T cells, or T cells were the source of the cDNA or gDNA that made up the material.

Per the original methods: Researchers report that nucleated cell counts were estimated from reference gene primer amplification. Measured with immunoSEQ multiplex PCR; TCRdb has only the in-frame clones, and not every one. Clonal size and the V and J genes are those of that table, whereas D and trimming came from the DNA. The sample lists a few hundred thousand clones; approximately 89% were seen once. Germline loops: CDR1 ENHRY, CDR2 SYGVKD. V was cut by 4 bases and J by 6 bases, with 13 bases left in between. CDR3 length: 13 amino acids. The source of this sequence is a woman aged 40 to 55 who had recovered from COVID-19. Sequencing used peripheral blood. The chain uses TRBV10-3 and TRBJ2-7; D is perhaps TRBD2 (7 bases). CDR3 nucleotides: TGTGCCATCAGTGTGGCAGGGGAGGGCGAGCAGTACTTC. It encodes CAISVAGEGEQYF.